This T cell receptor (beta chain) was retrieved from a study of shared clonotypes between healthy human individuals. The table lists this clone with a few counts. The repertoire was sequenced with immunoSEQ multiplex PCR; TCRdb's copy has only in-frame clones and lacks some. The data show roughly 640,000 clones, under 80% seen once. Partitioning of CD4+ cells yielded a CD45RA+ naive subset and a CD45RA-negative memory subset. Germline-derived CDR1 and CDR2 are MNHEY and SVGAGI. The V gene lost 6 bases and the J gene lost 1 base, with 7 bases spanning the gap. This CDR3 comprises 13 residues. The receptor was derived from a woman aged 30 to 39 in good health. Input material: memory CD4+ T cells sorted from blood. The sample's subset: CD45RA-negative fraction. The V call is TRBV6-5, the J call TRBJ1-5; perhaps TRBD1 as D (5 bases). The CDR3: CASSDSSNQPQHF. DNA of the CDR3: TGTGCCAGCAGCGACAGCAGCAATCAGCCCCAGCATTTT.